The 20 T cell receptor beta chains below come from one sample, sequenced in a study of Graves' ophthalmopathy and Graves' hyperthyroidism. Amplification from RNA transcripts yielded the TCR beta CDR3 regions. RT-PCR in the first round used HTBI primers; a second-round multiplex PCR followed. TCRdb redid the calling of the multiplex PCR reads with MiXCR, one entry per CDR3 protein. This sample carries 300,000 to 400,000 distinct CDR3 sequences, around a sixth of them seen once, and the ten largest clones take roughly 12%. Source material: peripheral blood. Receptors originate from an adult man with Graves' ophthalmopathy.

The rearrangement links TRBV4-2 to TRBJ2-2; no clear D gene. The CDR3 is 17 amino acids. The germline V and J ends were trimmed by 1 base and 9 bases, with 21 bases remaining between them. Looked up from germline, CDR1 is LGHNA and CDR2 is YNFKEQ. CDR3 in amino acids: CASSQVTPGFIPRELFF. Written as DNA, the CDR3 is TGTGCCAGCAGCCAAGTAACCCCCGGGTTCATTCCCCGGGAGCTGTTTTTT.

This clonotype was recorded at least ten times. The CDR3 loop reads CASSLSTLAVPYEQYF. The CDR3 DNA sequence: TGCGCCAGCAGCTTGTCGACACTAGCGGTCCCCTACGAGCAGTACTTC. The rearrangement links TRBV5-1 to TRBJ2-7; 8 nucleotides match TRBD2. CDR1 is SGHRS, CDR2 YFSETQ, per germline. V shed 1 base and J 2 bases; nucleotides not matched to a gene: 8. CDR3 length equals 16 residues.

The rearrangement uses TRBV7-9 and TRBJ2-5; D might be TRBD2 (6 bases). The CDR3 runs to 15 residues. V lost 1 base to trimming and J lost 3 bases, with 12 bases between them. The germline V gene encodes CDR1 SEHNR and CDR2 FQNEAQ (reference sequence). The chain's CDR3 is CASSLGQGGEETQYF. CDR3 DNA sequence: TGTGCCAGCAGCTTAGGGCAGGGAGGAGAAGAGACCCAGTACTTC.

This clonotype has a count of ten or more. The chain links TRBV7-6 to TRBJ2-7, with 9 bases aligning to TRBD1. V lost 2 bases to trimming and J lost 4 bases; unmatched junction nucleotides: 6. The germline CDR1 and CDR2 sequences are SGHVS and FNYEAQ. CDR3 size: 15 residues. CDR3 DNA sequence: TGTGCCAGCAGCTTACGGGACAGGGCCATTTACGAGCAGTACTTC. Translated: CASSLRDRAIYEQYF.

In its sample, this clonotype was seen many times. This chain links TRBV7-8 with TRBJ2-7; TRBD2 agrees at 12 bases. CDR3 length: 16 residues. Looked up from germline, CDR1 is SGHVS and CDR2 is FQNEAQ. The ends lost 3 bases at V and 7 bases at J; junction bases unmatched: 10. The CDR3 protein is CASSLYPSSGGEEQYF. The CDR3 DNA reads TGTGCCAGCAGCTTGTACCCCTCTAGCGGGGGGGAAGAGCAGTACTTC.

The chain is built from TRBV13 and TRBJ2-4; D remains unclear. CDR1 is PRHDT and CDR2 is FYEKMQ in the germline V gene (reference sequence). This CDR3 has 16 residues. Trimming took off 5 bases at V and 0 bases at J, with 14 bases between the two ends. CDR3 sequence (DNA): TGTGCCAGCAGCCGAGGACGGTCTCTAGCCAAAAACATTCAGTACTTC. Protein: CASSRGRSLAKNIQYF.

This clonotype came up many times. J is TRBJ1-2 and V is TRBV30; D is unresolved. Germline V gene data show CDR1 as GTSNPN and CDR2 as SVGIG (reference sequence). V dropped 3 bases and J dropped 7 bases, with 15 bases sitting between them. This CDR3 has 13 amino acids. The CDR3 loop reads CAWSPMRVGGYTF. The CDR3 nucleotides are TGTGCCTGGAGCCCCATGAGGGTAGGTGGCTACACCTTC.

The table lists this clonotype with many counts. The rearrangement joins TRBV10-3 to TRBJ2-2; 7 nucleotides agree with TRBD2. The CDR3 runs 14 residues. CDR1 is ENHRY, CDR2 SYGVKD, per germline. V lost 7 bases, J lost 7 bases, and 9 bases stayed unmatched. In nucleotides, the CDR3 is TGTGCCATCACCCCCGGGACTACCGGCGGGGAGCTGTTTTTT. Translated: CAITPGTTGGELFF.

J is TRBJ2-7 and V is TRBV4-1, with D possibly TRBD2 on 6 matching bases. V was cut by 0 bases and J by 2 bases, with 11 bases left in between. The CDR3 has 15 amino acids. Germline V gives CDR1 MGHRA, CDR2 YSYEKL. CDR3: CASSQDDGGTYEQYF. The CDR3 DNA follows: TGCGCCAGCAGCCAAGATGATGGGGGGACCTACGAGCAGTACTTC.

This clonotype was detected many times. This rearrangement joins TRBV24-1 to TRBJ1-2; D remains unclear. The CDR3 covers 15 residues. Trimming pared 1 base from V and 4 bases from J, leaving 12 bases between. Germline V lookup: CDR1 KGHDR, CDR2 SFDVKD. DNA of the CDR3: TGTGCCACCAGTGATTTAGATGGAGGGATCTATGGCTACACCTTC. Encoded protein: CATSDLDGGIYGYTF.

This clonotype was found many times. The chain joins TRBV20-1 to TRBJ1-3; D is possibly TRBD1 (6 bases). This CDR3 region has 14 residues. Trimming pared 6 bases from V and 0 bases from J, leaving 12 bases between. The V gene's germline CDR1 is DFQATT and CDR2 SNEGSKA (reference sequence). Here the CDR3 reads CSAKTGSSGNTIYF. The CDR3 nucleotides read TGCAGTGCAAAGACAGGTAGCTCTGGAAACACCATATATTTT.

This clonotype was seen repeatedly, ten times or more. V gene TRBV2 combines with J gene TRBJ2-6; D gene unclear. CDR3 length equals 14 residues. The germline V gene has CDR1 SNHLY and CDR2 FYNNEI. V lost 4 bases and J 1 base, leaving 5 bases between the germline ends. The CDR3: CASSVGSGANVLTF. CDR3 bases: TGTGCCAGCAGTGTGGGGTCTGGGGCCAACGTCCTGACTTTC.

This clonotype occurred many times. This chain joins TRBV30 and TRBJ2-2, with 7 bases identical to TRBD1. Trimming took 1 base from V and 6 from J; bases not matched to a gene: 5. The CDR3 consists of 14 residues. Germline CDR1 and CDR2: GTSNPN and SVGIG (reference sequence). CDR3 bases: TGTGCCTGGAGTGATGACAGGGCGTCCGGGGAGCTGTTTTTT. Amino acid sequence: CAWSDDRASGELFF.

This clonotype was picked up many times. This chain links TRBV18 with TRBJ2-7; D is perhaps TRBD1 (5 bases). Germline CDR1 reads KGHSH; CDR2 reads LQKENI. Trimming took 2 bases from V and 0 from J, leaving 14 bases between them. The length of the CDR3 is 16 residues. For the CDR3, the DNA is TGTGCCAGCTCACCAGGGGCCAGGACCATCTCCTACGAGCAGTACTTC. Translating gives CASSPGARTISYEQYF.

This clonotype has a count of ten or more. The CDR3 region is CAWSGGQGIYGYTF. For the CDR3, the DNA is TGTGCCTGGAGTGGGGGACAGGGGATCTATGGCTACACCTTC. The V and J genes are TRBV30 and TRBJ1-2; TRBD1 matches 10 bases. V dropped 1 base and J dropped 4; count of bases not matched to a gene: 3. Germline CDR1 reads GTSNPN; CDR2 reads SVGIG (reference sequence). The CDR3 loop spans 14 amino acids.

In this sample, this clonotype turned up a few times. This rearrangement joins TRBV19 to TRBJ2-2; D perhaps matches TRBD1 (5 bases). CDR1 is LNHDA and CDR2 is SQIVND in the germline V gene (reference sequence). Trimming stripped 6 bases from V and 5 bases from J, with 19 bases between. The CDR3 is 16 residues long. The CDR3 bases are TGTGCCAGTAGGCCACAGGACCGCCTTTTAACCGGGGAGCTGTTTTTT. Its translation is CASRPQDRLLTGELFF.

Points on this clonotype: Being one base from a much bigger clone, this may be a read error. The chain recombines TRBV6-1 with TRBJ1-2; a weak D match, TRBD1 (5 bases). The germline gives CDR1 MNHNS, CDR2 SASEGT. CDR3 length equals 14 residues. V was clipped by 6 bases and J by 7 bases, with 18 bases between them. The chain's CDR3 is CASRPSGSGFGYTF. DNA for the CDR3: TGTGCCAGCAGGCCCTCCGGGTCAGGGTTTGGCTACACCTTC.

This clonotype showed up many times. The V call is TRBV28, the J call TRBJ1-2, with 9 bases identical to TRBD1. The CDR3 sequence is 15 residues long. Unmatched junction bases numbered 7, after V lost 6 bases and J lost 2 bases. CDR1 MDHEN and CDR2 SYDVKM come from the germline V gene. In DNA, the CDR3 is TGTGCCAGCAGCCTCTCCGGGACAGGGAACTATGGCTACACCTTC. Its protein is CASSLSGTGNYGYTF.

The V call is TRBV7-9, the J call TRBJ1-6, with D possibly TRBD1 on 6 matching bases. The CDR3 is 16 residues long. V was shortened by 6 bases and J by 10 bases, with 22 bases between the two germline ends. Looked up from germline, CDR1 is SEHNR and CDR2 is FQNEAQ (reference sequence). CDR3 DNA sequence: TGTGCCAGCAGTAGCGTCTGGACAGATAGTTACTCACCCCTCCACTTT. It encodes CASSSVWTDSYSPLHF.

Ten or more counts support this clonotype. This chain uses TRBV2 with TRBJ1-6; D not certain. The CDR3 length is 13 residues. V lost 2 bases, J lost 10 bases, and 9 bases lay in between. Per the germline V gene, CDR1 is SNHLY and CDR2 is FYNNEI. CDR3 residues: CASSESGRSPLHF. CDR3 nucleotides: TGTGCCAGCAGTGAATCGGGTCGCTCACCCCTCCACTTT.